This entry lists 10 T cell receptor beta chains sequenced from one sample in a study of T cells in Graves' hyperthyroidism and ophthalmopathy. Amplified regions were TCR beta CDR3 sequences from RNA transcripts. The HTBI primer set was used in a first-round RT-PCR of the TCR CDR3. A single record per CDR3 protein comes from TCRdb applying MiXCR to the multiplex PCR reads. Counted here are more than 500,000 distinct CDR3 sequences, about 16% occurring once; the ten biggest clones make up 3.5% to 4%. The sequenced sample was blood. The origin of the receptors is a woman younger than 45 with Graves' hyperthyroidism.

The rearrangement joins TRBV6-2 or TRBV6-3 to TRBJ2-1, with a tentative D call TRBD2 (6 bases). Between the trimmed V and J ends, which lost 5 bases and 13 bases, there was a span of 18 bases. Germline V lookup: CDR1 MNHEY, CDR2 SVGEGT. The length of the CDR3 is 13 residues. CDR3 region: CASSTERTTRQFF. In nucleotides, the CDR3 is TGTGCCAGCAGTACCGAACGGACTACCCGCCAGTTCTTC.

The V and J genes are TRBV5-1 and TRBJ1-5; D remains ambiguous. The length of the CDR3 is 10 residues. Germline values: CDR1 SGHRS, CDR2 YFSETQ. Trimming left V 5 bases short and J 7 bases short, with 4 bases between. The chain's CDR3 is CASRGQPQHF. CDR3 DNA sequence: TGCGCCAGCAGAGGGCAGCCCCAGCATTTT.

This clonotype was seen only a few times. The chain recombines TRBV11-2 with TRBJ1-2, with 9 bases aligning to TRBD1. J was trimmed by 8 bases and V by 6 bases; bases with no gene match: 13. CDR1 and CDR2 from the germline V gene are SGHAT and FQNNGV. The CDR3 spans 15 residues. This chain's CDR3 is CASSFMTGGTRGYTF. In nucleotides, the CDR3 is TGTGCCAGCAGTTTTATGACAGGGGGGACACGGGGCTACACCTTC.

This clonotype occurred many times. The J gene is TRBJ1-1, the V gene TRBV2; TRBD1 agrees at 8 bases. Germline lookup yields CDR1 SNHLY and CDR2 FYNNEI. This CDR3 is 14 amino acids long. V lost 3 bases to trimming and J lost 5 bases; unmatched junction nucleotides: 5. CDR3 amino acids: CASSEGRGLTEAFF. CDR3 DNA: TGTGCCAGCAGTGAGGGCAGGGGGCTTACTGAAGCTTTCTTT.

In its sample, this clonotype was seen many times. The V and J genes are TRBV2 and TRBJ1-6; D is unclear. The CDR3 totals 15 residues. V was cut by 7 bases and J by 7 bases, with 17 bases left in between. Germline CDR1 reads SNHLY; CDR2 reads FYNNEI. DNA for the CDR3: TGTGCCAGCACGACACAATCGGAGGGCAATTCACCCCTCCACTTT. As protein: CASTTQSEGNSPLHF.

In its sample, this clonotype was seen many times. The chain links TRBV7-9 to TRBJ2-3; TRBD2 aligns across 7 bases. Germline V gene data show CDR1 as SEHNR and CDR2 as FQNEAQ (reference sequence). The J segment lost 7 bases and the V segment lost 1 base, leaving 11 bases of the junction unmatched. The CDR3 runs to 16 residues. The CDR3 bases are TGTGCCAGCAGCTTAGGGGATGGCGGGAGTGGAAATACGCAGTATTTT. Translation gives CASSLGDGGSGNTQYF.

This clonotype has at least ten counts. The CDR3 region has the DNA TGTGCCTGGACTCTCGGGACTAGCGGGAACACAGATACGCAGTATTTT. Translating it yields CAWTLGTSGNTDTQYF. The chain couples TRBV30 to TRBJ2-3; 13 bases are shared with TRBD2. With V trimmed by 4 bases and J by 2 bases, 6 bases remained unmatched. The CDR3 extends over 16 amino acids. Germline lookup yields CDR1 GTSNPN and CDR2 SVGIG (reference sequence).

This clonotype was recorded many times. The gene calls are TRBV11-2 and TRBJ2-2; no clear D. With 4 bases removed from V and 9 bases from J, the gap between germline ends came to 12 bases. Germline V CDR1 and CDR2: SGHAT, FQNNGV. The CDR3 totals 13 residues. Here the CDR3 reads CASSSLQTRELFF. The CDR3 nucleotides are TGTGCCAGCAGCTCCTTACAGACCCGGGAGCTGTTTTTT.

The sample holds a few counts of this clonotype. The chain recombines TRBV18 with TRBJ1-1; TRBD1 matches 7 bases. The CDR3 covers 16 residues. Germline CDR1 and CDR2: KGHSH and LQKENI. J gave up 5 bases and V 0 bases, and 9 bases lay outside the gene matches. The CDR3 spells CASSPPSQGKWTEAFF. CDR3 bases: TGTGCCAGCTCACCACCCTCACAGGGGAAGTGGACTGAAGCTTTCTTT.

The chain is built from TRBV7-2 and TRBJ2-7; D possibly corresponds to TRBD1 (5 bases). This CDR3 region has 13 residues. V lost 0 bases to trimming and J lost 7 bases, with 10 bases between them. Germline-derived CDR1 and CDR2 are SGHTA and FQGNSA. CDR3 residues: CASSLALKGEQYF. The CDR3 DNA sequence: TGTGCCAGCAGCTTAGCGCTAAAGGGGGAGCAGTACTTC.